The 8 T cell receptor beta chains presented below share a single source sample, sequenced in a study of tumor-infiltrating lymphocytes in localized non-small cell lung cancer (dated by TCRdb to the early 2020s). The library was built by means of the immunoSEQ multiplex PCR assay. TCRdb retrieved this table from immuneACCESS and kept in-frame rearrangements only. Not all clones are present; in checked studies, unresolved V genes account for under half, and no reason is known for the remainder. This sample gives 15,000 to 20,000 clones in total; over 70% of them show up just once. The ten most abundant clones make up around 5.2% of the sample. Input material: lung tumor tissue. The source is a human donor with non-small cell lung cancer.

This rearrangement joins TRBV6-5 to TRBJ1-1, with TRBD1 as a possible D gene (6 bases). The CDR3 length is 14 residues. The V and J ends lost 7 bases and 5 bases respectively, with 17 bases between them. CDR1 MNHEY and CDR2 SVGAGI come from the germline V gene. CDR3 nucleotide sequence: TGTGCCAGCAATAAACAGGGCACGGTTACTGAAGCTTTCTTT. This gives the protein CASNKQGTVTEAFF.

Details on this clone: Other DNA sequences in the same sample also yield this CDR3. V gene TRBV6-5 combines with J gene TRBJ1-2; 9 bases line up with TRBD1. The germline V gene has CDR1 MNHEY and CDR2 SVGAGI. The CDR3 is 14 residues long. With 2 bases clipped from V and 8 bases from J, the junction kept 6 bases outside the gene matches. CDR3: CASSYGGQGGGYTF. The CDR3 DNA reads as TGTGCCAGCAGTTACGGGGGACAGGGTGGCGGCTACACCTTC.

The V call is TRBV7-6, the J call TRBJ1-5; D uncertain. V shed 5 bases and J shed 5 bases, with 10 bases lying between them. The CDR3 totals 13 residues. Germline V gene data show CDR1 as SGHVS and CDR2 as FNYEAQ. In DNA form, the CDR3 reads TGTGCCAGCAGCAACCGCCCTCATCAGCCCCAGCATTTT. Its protein is CASSNRPHQPQHF.

CDR3 sequence (DNA): TGTGCCAGCAGCTTAGAGGGGAGTGGGGTAGGGGAGAATGAGCAGTTCTTC. Its protein is CASSLEGSGVGENEQFF. This rearrangement joins TRBV7-2 to TRBJ2-1, with D tentatively TRBD1 or TRBD2 (5 bases each). The V and J ends lost 1 base and 7 bases respectively, with 20 bases between them. Germline V lookup: CDR1 SGHTA, CDR2 FQGNSA. The CDR3 spans 17 residues.

The chain uses TRBV5-8 and TRBJ2-5, with D uncertain. Germline CDR1 is SGHTS and CDR2 is YDEGEE. V dropped 5 bases and J dropped 4 bases, with 12 bases sitting between them. The CDR3 covers 13 residues. This chain's CDR3 is CASRSWLRETQYF. CDR3 DNA sequence: TGTGCCAGCAGGTCTTGGCTCCGAGAGACCCAGTACTTC.

The J gene is TRBJ2-7, the V gene TRBV15; D is tentatively TRBD1 or TRBD2 (6 bases each). Per germline, CDR1 LNHNV and CDR2 YYDKDF (reference sequence). This CDR3 has 15 amino acids. The germline V and J ends were trimmed by 4 bases and 6 bases, with 19 bases remaining between them. As DNA, the CDR3 is TGTGCCACCAGCATTAGGGGGGCTTTAGGGGGCGAGCAGTACTTC. Amino acid sequence: CATSIRGALGGEQYF.

The genes are TRBV9 and TRBJ2-3, with 10 bases fitting TRBD2. V lost 4 bases to trimming and J lost 1 base; unmatched junction nucleotides: 3. This CDR3 region has 15 residues. CDR1 and CDR2 from the germline V gene are SGDLS and YYNGEE. The CDR3 region is CASSRGLAGTDTQYF. The DNA of the CDR3 is TGTGCCAGCAGCAGAGGACTAGCGGGCACAGATACGCAGTATTTT.

The chain carries TRBV2 and TRBJ2-7, with 7 bases identical to TRBD1. The V and J ends lost 2 bases and 0 bases, in that order; junction bases with no gene match: 7. Germline V CDR1 and CDR2: SNHLY, FYNNEI. The CDR3 length is 16 residues. CDR3 region: CASSELGTASSYEQYF. The CDR3 region has the DNA TGTGCCAGCAGTGAACTTGGGACAGCGTCCTCCTACGAGCAGTACTTC.